The 15 T cell receptor beta chains in this list originate from one sample, sequenced in a study of cytomegalovirus exposure and HLA in healthy donors. The PCR ran on 60 Vbeta and 13 Jbeta primers. Measured with immunoSEQ multiplex PCR; TCRdb has only the in-frame clones, and not every one. Its table records some 120,000 clones. The specimen was PBMCs. The receptors stem from a man between 25 and 39 years old in good health and CMV-seronegative.

This chain links TRBV2 with TRBJ1-2; D is undetermined. The CDR3 spans 13 residues. The germline gives CDR1 SNHLY, CDR2 FYNNEI. V was clipped by 2 bases and J by 7 bases, with 11 bases between them. As DNA, the CDR3 is TGTGCCAGCAGTGAATCCAGGAACGGTGGCTACACCTTC. Amino acid sequence: CASSESRNGGYTF.

The J gene is TRBJ2-1, the V gene TRBV18; D unresolved. Looked up from germline, CDR1 is KGHSH and CDR2 is LQKENI. CDR3 length equals 15 residues. V lost 0 bases and J lost 2, with 8 bases in between. The DNA of the CDR3 is TGTGCCAGCTCACCACCGAGCGTTGCCTACAATGAGCAGTTCTTC. Translated: CASSPPSVAYNEQFF.

The V and J genes are TRBV30 and TRBJ1-5; maybe TRBD1 (5 bases). Trimming stripped 3 bases from V and 7 bases from J, with 22 bases between. The CDR3 runs 16 residues. Germline V gene sequence: CDR1 GTSNPN, CDR2 SVGIG (reference sequence). CDR3 in DNA: TGTGCCTGGAGCGCTGCTAACGGGGGATGGGGACAGCCCCAGCATTTT. This sequence encodes CAWSAANGGWGQPQHF.

The chain recombines TRBV7-8 with TRBJ1-2; 7 bases agree with TRBD1. The CDR3 covers 18 residues. Germline lookup yields CDR1 SGHVS and CDR2 FQNEAQ. With V trimmed by 2 bases and J by 0 bases, 12 bases remained unmatched. The CDR3 DNA reads TGTGCCAGCAGCTTATCTTCTCGACAGGGAGAGGCTAACTATGGCTACACCTTC. Its protein product is CASSLSSRQGEANYGYTF.

The chain combines TRBV4-3 with TRBJ2-3, with 7 bases that match TRBD2. CDR3 size: 14 residues. V lost 4 bases to trimming and J lost 4 bases; unmatched junction nucleotides: 5. Germline lookup yields CDR1 LGHNA and CDR2 YSLEER. This CDR3 reads CASSPGGGADTQYF. CDR3 nucleotide sequence: TGCGCCAGCAGCCCGGGGGGAGGGGCAGATACGCAGTATTTT.

The J gene is TRBJ1-2, the V gene TRBV7-3; 9 bases are a match to TRBD1. Germline CDR1 reads SGHTA; CDR2 reads FQGTGA. This CDR3 has 15 residues. Trimming took 4 bases from V and 3 from J; bases not matched to a gene: 6. The CDR3: CASSSPDRGDYGYTF. CDR3 bases: TGTGCCAGCAGCTCCCCGGACAGGGGAGACTATGGCTACACCTTC.

The chain has TRBV28 and TRBJ2-5; 11 bases map to TRBD2. The CDR3 sequence is 15 residues long. V gave up 3 bases and J gave up 5 bases; unmatched junction bases: 5. CDR1 and CDR2 (germline): MDHEN, SYDVKM. The CDR3 sequence: CASSFLSGGAETQYF. The CDR3, as DNA: TGTGCCAGCAGTTTCCTTAGCGGGGGGGCGGAGACCCAGTACTTC.

Turning to this clone: A read error may account for a junction end that differs from germline. The genes are TRBV11-2 and TRBJ2-7; perhaps TRBD1 as D (6 bases). The germline V gene has CDR1 SGHAT and CDR2 FQNNGV. The CDR3 length is 10 residues. CDR3 in DNA: TGTGCCAGCAGCTCGAGGACAGCCAACTTC. As protein: CASSSRTANF. Filled out from reference TRBV11-2 and TRBJ2-7, the complete variable domain reads EAGVAQSPRYKIIEKRQSVAFWCNPISGHATLYWYQQILGQGPKLLIQFQNNGVVDDSQLPKDRFSAERLKGVDSTLKIQPAKLEDSAVYLCASSSRTANFGPGTRLTVT.

The V gene is TRBV5-4, the J gene TRBJ1-5; D remains unclear. Germline values: CDR1 SGHNT, CDR2 YYREEE (reference sequence). There are 13 residues in the CDR3. Trimming took 0 bases from V and 6 from J, leaving 7 bases between them. In DNA form, the CDR3 reads TGTGCCAGCAGCTTGGCCGGGAGTCAGCCCCAGCATTTT. Amino acid sequence: CASSLAGSQPQHF.

The chain is built from TRBV4-1 and TRBJ2-7; 7 bases align to TRBD2. The CDR3 consists of 18 residues. CDR1 is MGHRA, CDR2 YSYEKL, per germline. V was clipped by 0 bases and J by 1 base; unmatched bases: 12. CDR3 DNA sequence: TGCGCCAGCAGCCAAGAATCCCCTTGGGGGGGTCCTTCCTACGAGCAGTACTTC. It codes for CASSQESPWGGPSYEQYF.

The genes are TRBV7-3 and TRBJ2-1; 10 bases align to TRBD1. The germline V gene encodes CDR1 SGHTA and CDR2 FQGTGA. After removal of 5 bases from V and 0 bases from J, the junction contained 7 bases not matched to a gene. This CDR3 has 17 residues. The chain's CDR3 is CASSPGTGVSSYNEQFF. The CDR3 nucleotides are TGTGCCAGCAGCCCAGGGACAGGGGTAAGCTCCTACAATGAGCAGTTCTTC.

The rearrangement joins TRBV7-9 to TRBJ2-5; perhaps TRBD1 as D (6 bases). CDR1 and CDR2 from the germline V gene are SEHNR and FQNEAQ (reference sequence). The CDR3 is made up of 16 amino acids. V shed 2 bases and J shed 3 bases, with 16 bases lying between them. Here the CDR3 DNA reads TGTGCCAGCAGCTTATTGAGGGGGTCGGCCAAAGAGACCCAGTACTTC. Its translation: CASSLLRGSAKETQYF.

This chain joins TRBV6-1 and TRBJ1-2, with 8 positions matching TRBD1. The CDR3 covers 15 residues. In germline, CDR1 is MNHNS, CDR2 SASEGT. Losses at the gene ends were 6 bases for V and 4 bases for J; bases not matched to a gene: 10. The CDR3 bases are TGTGCCAGCAGCGAGGGGACAGGAGGAGCCTATGGCTACACCTTC. This gives the protein CASSEGTGGAYGYTF.

This sequence joins TRBV28 and TRBJ2-1, with a tentative D call TRBD1 (5 bases). Germline CDR1 is MDHEN and CDR2 is SYDVKM. V dropped 8 bases and J dropped 15 bases, with 17 bases sitting between them. This CDR3 is built from 11 residues. CDR3 DNA sequence: TGTGCCAGCTCCCTAGGGGTACTAACGTTCTTC. Its translation is CASSLGVLTFF.

This chain joins TRBV5-1 and TRBJ2-7; 7 nucleotides align to TRBD1. In germline, CDR1 is SGHRS, CDR2 YFSETQ. The CDR3 has 16 amino acids. The trim removed 2 bases at V and 1 base at J, leaving 9 bases unmatched. DNA for the CDR3: TGCGCCAGCAGCTTAACGACAGGGAGTGTTTCCTACGAGCAGTACTTC. Translated, it gives CASSLTTGSVSYEQYF.